These 5 T cell receptor beta chains share one sample of origin, sequenced in a study of Graves' ophthalmopathy and Graves' hyperthyroidism. Using RNA transcripts, the TCR beta CDR3 regions were amplified. HTBI-primed RT-PCR formed the first round, and a multiplex PCR formed the second. TCRdb processed the multiplex PCR reads anew with MiXCR; each CDR3 protein has one entry. This sample has fewer than 400,000 distinct CDR3 sequences, with approximately 20% found just once. Sample: peripheral blood. The receptors derive from a woman aged 18-35 years with Graves' ophthalmopathy.

Ten or more counts support this clonotype. The J gene is TRBJ1-1, the V gene TRBV11-1; D uncertain. CDR3 length: 17 amino acids. V lost 3 bases to trimming and J lost 4 bases, with 21 bases between them. Germline V gene data show CDR1 as SGHAT and CDR2 as FQDESV (reference sequence). CDR3 sequence reads: CASSFRAVIKKSTEAFF. The CDR3 DNA is TGTGCCAGCAGCTTTAGGGCAGTGATAAAAAAGAGCACTGAAGCTTTCTTT.

Ten or more counts support this clonotype. J is TRBJ1-1 and V is TRBV28; 9 nucleotides agree with TRBD1. The V and J ends lost 2 bases and 1 base, in that order; junction bases with no gene match: 5. CDR1 is MDHEN, CDR2 SYDVKM, per germline. This CDR3 comprises 16 residues. The CDR3 loop is CASSLSTGGSNTEAFF. The CDR3 DNA reads TGTGCCAGCAGTTTAAGCACAGGGGGCTCGAACACTGAAGCTTTCTTT.

This chain links TRBV15 with TRBJ1-2; D not certain. CDR3 length equals 17 residues. The germline CDR1 and CDR2 sequences are LNHNV and YYDKDF (reference sequence). Trimming took 0 bases from V and 12 from J, leaving 26 bases between them. The CDR3 nucleotides read TGTGCCACCAGCAGAGATTATGGTTCAGGTCCGACCGATAGTCACACCTTC. It specifies CATSRDYGSGPTDSHTF.

There are many counts of this clonotype. A junction end diverges from the germline sequence, so it may reflect a read error. The DNA of the CDR3 is TGTGCCAGCAGAGGAAGTCTAGGGCAGGGGGCCACTGAAGCTCTCTTT. This translates into CASRGSLGQGATEALF. V and J are TRBV28 and TRBJ1-1; 8 nucleotides line up with TRBD1. The germline V gene encodes CDR1 MDHEN and CDR2 SYDVKM. The CDR3 has 16 amino acids.

This clonotype was recorded at least ten times. The chain recombines TRBV7-3 with TRBJ2-5, with TRBD2 matching 16 bases. J gave up 3 bases and V 5 bases, and 9 bases lay outside the gene matches. The CDR3 length is 18 residues. Per germline, CDR1 SGHTA and CDR2 FQGTGA. The CDR3 here is CASSPSGLAGGQEETQYF. The CDR3 DNA reads TGTGCCAGCAGCCCCTCGGGACTAGCGGGGGGGCAAGAAGAGACCCAGTACTTC.